This TCR beta chain was identified during a study of T cell responses to AZD1222 COVID-19 vaccine. Germline-derived CDR1 and CDR2 are SGHTA and FQGNSA. Losses at the gene ends were 1 base for V and 3 bases for J; bases not matched to a gene: 3. The CDR3 runs 15 residues. Libraries were prepared by immunoSEQ multiplex PCR; TCRdb keeps only in-frame clonotypes and omits some of them. Of some 170,000 clones listed, around nine tenths are singletons. The chain couples TRBV7-2 to TRBJ2-7; 10 nucleotides align to TRBD2. The sample here was peripheral blood, taken on day 0 of AZD1222 vaccination. The clonotype originates from an adult in good health. CDR3 coding DNA: TGTGCCAGCAGCTTAGTAGGGACTAGCGTCTACGAGCAGTACTTC. Residues: CASSLVGTSVYEQYF. The full variable domain, completed using reference TRBV7-2 and TRBJ2-7, is GAGVSQSPSNKVTEKGKDVELRCDPISGHTALYWYRQSLGQGLEFLIYFQGNSAPDKSGLPSDRFSAERTGGSVSTLTIQRTQQEDSAVYLCASSLVGTSVYEQYFGPGTRLTVT.